This is a list of T cell receptor beta chains from one sample in a study of CD8 T cells in Susac syndrome. TCRdb processed the immunoSEQ multiplex PCR reads anew with MiXCR; each CDR3 protein has one entry. The data contain some 160,000 distinct CDR3 sequences, 85% to 95% of them singletons. The source material was CD4+ T cells from PBMCs. The receptors stem from a human donor with Susac syndrome. Each CDR3 is given with its conserved first and last residue. Each record gives: J gene, D gene, clone size, V gene, CDR3 DNA, CDR3 protein. D genes are given only for firm matches. Rows may omit the clone size; those that give it use once, few, many or a size class.

j_call: TRBJ2-7; d_call: .; clone_size: .; v_call: TRBV5-1; cdr3_nt: TGCGCCAGCAGCCCCTCGACAGACCACTACGAGCAGTACTTC; cdr3_aa: CASSPSTDHYEQYF
j_call: TRBJ1-2; d_call: .; clone_size: .; v_call: TRBV12-3/TRBV12-4; cdr3_nt: TGTGCCAGCCGACGGGGCGCCTATGGCTACACCTTC; cdr3_aa: CASRRGAYGYTF
j_call: TRBJ2-5; d_call: .; clone_size: once; v_call: TRBV15; cdr3_nt: TGTGCCACCTCCCTCGGGGCCCAAGAGACCCAGTACTTC; cdr3_aa: CATSLGAQETQYF
j_call: TRBJ2-1; d_call: TRBD2; clone_size: .; v_call: TRBV19; cdr3_nt: TGTGCCAGTAGTTACGGGGGGAGCTCCTACAATGAGCAGTTCTTC; cdr3_aa: CASSYGGSSYNEQFF
j_call: TRBJ2-4; d_call: TRBD2; clone_size: .; v_call: TRBV4-3; cdr3_nt: TGCGCCAGCAGCCAAGATGGACTAGAGGTCAAAAACATTCAGTACTTC; cdr3_aa: CASSQDGLEVKNIQYF
j_call: TRBJ2-2; d_call: TRBD2; clone_size: .; v_call: TRBV11-2; cdr3_nt: TGTGCCAGCAGCCGAACAAGAGGTAGCGGGGTCGTCACCGGGGAGCTGTTTTTT; cdr3_aa: CASSRTRGSGVVTGELFF
j_call: TRBJ2-7; d_call: .; clone_size: .; v_call: TRBV3-1; cdr3_nt: TGTGCCAGCAGCCAAAACATGGGGGACGAGCAGTACTTC; cdr3_aa: CASSQNMGDEQYF
j_call: TRBJ1-1; d_call: .; clone_size: .; v_call: TRBV7-2; cdr3_nt: TGTGCCAGCAGCTGGGGGCCGACCAACACTGAAGCTTTCTTT; cdr3_aa: CASSWGPTNTEAFF
j_call: TRBJ2-7; d_call: TRBD1; clone_size: .; v_call: TRBV7-9; cdr3_nt: TGTGCCAGCAGCCCGGACAGGGAGGAAGACGAGCAGTACTTC; cdr3_aa: CASSPDREEDEQYF
j_call: TRBJ2-3; d_call: TRBD1; clone_size: .; v_call: TRBV5-1; cdr3_nt: TGCGCCAGCAGCCAGACAGGGGGCACAGATACGCAGTATTTT; cdr3_aa: CASSQTGGTDTQYF
j_call: TRBJ1-1; d_call: .; clone_size: .; v_call: TRBV5-4; cdr3_nt: TGTGCCAGCAGCCCTCACGGTTACACTGAAGCTTTCTTT; cdr3_aa: CASSPHGYTEAFF
j_call: TRBJ2-3; d_call: .; clone_size: .; v_call: TRBV30; cdr3_nt: TGTGCCTGGAGTGTGGGGGGGCCAGATACGCAGTATTTT; cdr3_aa: CAWSVGGPDTQYF
j_call: TRBJ2-7; d_call: .; clone_size: .; v_call: TRBV3-1; cdr3_nt: TGTGCCAGCAGCCTTCTTGGGGGGGCGAAGGCCCACGAGCAGTACTTC; cdr3_aa: CASSLLGGAKAHEQYF
j_call: TRBJ2-1; d_call: TRBD2; clone_size: .; v_call: TRBV6-1; cdr3_nt: TGTGCCAGCATTCGGGGGGGTTCCTACAATGAGCAGTTCTTC; cdr3_aa: CASIRGGSYNEQFF
j_call: TRBJ1-1; d_call: .; clone_size: .; v_call: TRBV3-1; cdr3_nt: TGTGCCAGCATTCCCTCCCAGGGTGGGAACACTGAAGCTTTCTTT; cdr3_aa: CASIPSQGGNTEAFF
j_call: TRBJ2-7; d_call: TRBD1; clone_size: once; v_call: TRBV6-6; cdr3_nt: TGTGCCAGCCGCGGACAGGGGGGATCCGAGCAGTACTTC; cdr3_aa: CASRGQGGSEQYF
j_call: TRBJ2-7; d_call: .; clone_size: .; v_call: TRBV30; cdr3_nt: TGTGCCTGGAGTCAGTACCCAGGGCGGCCCGAGCAGTACTTC; cdr3_aa: CAWSQYPGRPEQYF
j_call: TRBJ2-5; d_call: .; clone_size: few; v_call: TRBV29-1; cdr3_nt: TGCAGCGCTTCCGGGACATCGAAGACCCAGTACTTT; cdr3_aa: CSASGTSKTQYF
j_call: TRBJ1-1; d_call: .; clone_size: .; v_call: TRBV7-9; cdr3_nt: TGTGCCAGCAGCACAAGGACCCGAACTGAAGCTTTCTTT; cdr3_aa: CASSTRTRTEAFF
j_call: TRBJ2-7; d_call: TRBD1; clone_size: .; v_call: TRBV7-2; cdr3_nt: TGTGCCAGCAGCTACAGCCGGGACAGACAGCAGTACTTC; cdr3_aa: CASSYSRDRQQYF
j_call: TRBJ1-2; d_call: TRBD1; clone_size: .; v_call: TRBV7-9; cdr3_nt: TGTGCCAGCAGCCCGAACTCAGGGGGTGGCTACACCTTC; cdr3_aa: CASSPNSGGGYTF
j_call: TRBJ1-1; d_call: .; clone_size: .; v_call: TRBV19; cdr3_nt: TGTGCCAGTAGTATTGGCCGTGGGACTGAAGCTTTCTTT; cdr3_aa: CASSIGRGTEAFF
j_call: TRBJ2-5; d_call: TRBD2; clone_size: .; v_call: TRBV2; cdr3_nt: TGTGCCAGCAGTGACCGGGAGGGAAGGCAGTACTTC; cdr3_aa: CASSDREGRQYF
j_call: TRBJ1-6; d_call: .; clone_size: once; v_call: TRBV9; cdr3_nt: TGTGCCAGCAGCCCGGTTGGGAACATCCCCGATTCACCCCTCCACTTT; cdr3_aa: CASSPVGNIPDSPLHF
j_call: TRBJ2-3; d_call: TRBD2; clone_size: .; v_call: TRBV4-2; cdr3_nt: TGTGCCAGCAGCCAAGATGGGACTAGGGAAACATTT; cdr3_aa: CASSQDGTRETF
j_call: TRBJ2-5; d_call: TRBD2; clone_size: .; v_call: TRBV20-1; cdr3_nt: TGCAGTGCTCGCCGACCGGGGGGGACTCAAGAGACCCAGTACTTC; cdr3_aa: CSARRPGGTQETQYF
j_call: TRBJ2-6; d_call: .; clone_size: .; v_call: TRBV5-4; cdr3_nt: TGTGCCAGCAGCCCGGGTCCGTCCTCTGGGGCCAACGTCCTGACTTTC; cdr3_aa: CASSPGPSSGANVLTF
j_call: TRBJ2-3; d_call: .; clone_size: .; v_call: TRBV29-1; cdr3_nt: TGCAGCGTTGAGGGCCAGGGGAACACAGATACGCAGTATTTT; cdr3_aa: CSVEGQGNTDTQYF
j_call: TRBJ1-1; d_call: TRBD1; clone_size: .; v_call: TRBV5-6; cdr3_nt: TGTGCCAGCAGCCCTACCGGGACAGGGAGGACTGAAGCTTTCTTT; cdr3_aa: CASSPTGTGRTEAFF
j_call: TRBJ1-6; d_call: TRBD1; clone_size: .; v_call: TRBV5-6; cdr3_nt: TGTGCCAGCAGTCATACCGGGACAGATAATTCACCCCTCCACTTT; cdr3_aa: CASSHTGTDNSPLHF
j_call: TRBJ2-3; d_call: TRBD2; clone_size: .; v_call: TRBV18; cdr3_nt: TGTGCCAGCTCACCGGGACTAGCGAGGGATATGGATACGCAGTATTTT; cdr3_aa: CASSPGLARDMDTQYF
j_call: TRBJ2-1; d_call: .; clone_size: .; v_call: TRBV12-3/TRBV12-4; cdr3_nt: TGTGCCAGCAGTTCGGGGGCCTACAATGAGCAGTTCTTC; cdr3_aa: CASSSGAYNEQFF
j_call: TRBJ2-5; d_call: .; clone_size: .; v_call: TRBV5-6; cdr3_nt: TGTGCCAGCAGCTTGGGCACAGGCAAGCAAGAGACCCAGTACTTC; cdr3_aa: CASSLGTGKQETQYF
j_call: TRBJ1-5; d_call: TRBD1; clone_size: .; v_call: TRBV6-5; cdr3_nt: TGTGCCAGCAGTTGGGGCAGGGGGCGGAATCAGCCCCAGCATTTT; cdr3_aa: CASSWGRGRNQPQHF
j_call: TRBJ1-2; d_call: .; clone_size: .; v_call: TRBV29-1; cdr3_nt: TGCAGCGTTGCCAACAGGGATAACTATGGCTACACCTTC; cdr3_aa: CSVANRDNYGYTF
j_call: TRBJ1-2; d_call: .; clone_size: .; v_call: TRBV5-1; cdr3_nt: TGCGCCAGCAGCCCGGGGACTCTCGGTGGCTACACCTTC; cdr3_aa: CASSPGTLGGYTF
j_call: TRBJ2-6; d_call: .; clone_size: .; v_call: TRBV14; cdr3_nt: TGTGCCAGCAGCCAACGGGGGAGAGGGGGGTCAGGGGCCAACGTCCTGACTTTC; cdr3_aa: CASSQRGRGGSGANVLTF
j_call: TRBJ1-4; d_call: .; clone_size: .; v_call: TRBV7-9; cdr3_nt: TGTGCCAGCAGCTTACGCGGTGGGTTCGAAAAACTGTTTTTT; cdr3_aa: CASSLRGGFEKLFF
j_call: TRBJ2-7; d_call: .; clone_size: few; v_call: TRBV5-6; cdr3_nt: TGTGCCAGCAGCGCCCGACTGGACTCGGGGCAGTACTTC; cdr3_aa: CASSARLDSGQYF
j_call: TRBJ2-5; d_call: TRBD1; clone_size: .; v_call: TRBV9; cdr3_nt: TGTGCCAGCAGCGTAACAGGGGGCCGGGAGACCCAGTACTTC; cdr3_aa: CASSVTGGRETQYF
j_call: TRBJ2-3; d_call: .; clone_size: .; v_call: TRBV9; cdr3_nt: TGTGCCAGCAGCGCCCAAGGGACAGATACGCAGTATTTT; cdr3_aa: CASSAQGTDTQYF
j_call: TRBJ2-5; d_call: .; clone_size: few; v_call: TRBV14; cdr3_nt: TGTGCCAGCAGCCGGGAGTTGCAAGAGACCCAGTACTTC; cdr3_aa: CASSRELQETQYF
j_call: TRBJ2-2; d_call: .; clone_size: .; v_call: TRBV3-1; cdr3_nt: TGTGCCAGCAGTCCTCTACTTTCGACCGGGGAGCTGTTTTTT; cdr3_aa: CASSPLLSTGELFF
j_call: TRBJ1-2; d_call: .; clone_size: .; v_call: TRBV7-7; cdr3_nt: TGTGCCAGCAGCTCGACAGAATTCCATGGCTACACCTTC; cdr3_aa: CASSSTEFHGYTF
j_call: TRBJ2-1; d_call: .; clone_size: .; v_call: TRBV5-6; cdr3_nt: TGTGCCAGCAGCTGGACCCTCAGGGGCGGGGGATACAATGAGCAGTTCTTC; cdr3_aa: CASSWTLRGGGYNEQFF
j_call: TRBJ2-7; d_call: .; clone_size: .; v_call: TRBV7-8; cdr3_nt: TGTGCCAGCAGCCCTCCTCCGTCGGGGGTCCTCTACGAGCAGTACTTC; cdr3_aa: CASSPPPSGVLYEQYF
j_call: TRBJ1-1; d_call: TRBD1; clone_size: .; v_call: TRBV7-2; cdr3_nt: TGTGCCAGCAGCCGTTCTACAGGGGTGGCTTTCTTT; cdr3_aa: CASSRSTGVAFF
j_call: TRBJ1-1; d_call: .; clone_size: .; v_call: TRBV29-1; cdr3_nt: TGCAGCGTTGGTGAGGACACTGAAGCTTTCTTT; cdr3_aa: CSVGEDTEAFF
j_call: TRBJ2-7; d_call: TRBD2; clone_size: once; v_call: TRBV30; cdr3_nt: TGTGCCTGGAAGAGGAGGGGGGCAGAGCTAGCGGGTACAGAGCAGTACTTC; cdr3_aa: CAWKRRGAELAGTEQYF
j_call: TRBJ2-5; d_call: .; clone_size: .; v_call: TRBV7-9; cdr3_nt: TGTGCCAGCAGCTTACAACGTGAGACCCAGTACTTC; cdr3_aa: CASSLQRETQYF
j_call: TRBJ1-2; d_call: TRBD1; clone_size: .; v_call: TRBV14; cdr3_nt: TGTGCCAGCAGCCAAGATTGGACAGGGAACGGCTACACCTTC; cdr3_aa: CASSQDWTGNGYTF
j_call: TRBJ1-2; d_call: .; clone_size: .; v_call: TRBV20-1; cdr3_nt: TGCAGTACAACCAACAGGGATTTAGGTGGCTACACCTTC; cdr3_aa: CSTTNRDLGGYTF